This T cell receptor beta chain was identified during a study of cytomegalovirus exposure and HLA in healthy donors. Study-wide background: In a later analysis, the roughly 120 validation repertoires were reported to have used the same platform as the roughly 600 first-cohort repertoires. General study points: The study labeled under 200 TCR beta chains cytomegalovirus-associated.

In this sample, this clone turned up a few times. What it binds is unknown. The table came from immunoSEQ multiplex PCR; TCRdb's copy has only in-frame clones and leaves some out. The table lists about 120,000 clones, about 82% of them singletons. The germline gives CDR1 MNHNS, CDR2 SASEGT. This CDR3 has 14 amino acids. V dropped 1 base and J dropped 6 bases, with 10 bases sitting between them. The sequence derives from a man between 18 and 35 years old in good health and CMV-seronegative. The V call is TRBV6-1, the J call TRBJ2-1; no clear D gene. Sequencing used PBMCs. The CDR3, as DNA: TGTGCCAGCAGTGAAGGTGATGGAGCCAATGAGCAGTTCTTC. It codes for CASSEGDGANEQFF.